Ten or more counts support the clone carrying this T cell receptor beta chain. MiXCR, applied by TCRdb to the 5' RACE reads, yields one record per CDR3 protein. The table shows roughly 150,000 distinct CDR3 sequences, with around a tenth occurring only once. These data are taken from a study of CD8 T cells in ankylosing spondylitis. The receptor was isolated from a female donor with ankylosing spondylitis or in good health (not recorded which). The specimen sequenced was blood, either unsorted or a sorted T cell fraction (not recorded which).

For the CDR3, the DNA is TGTGCCAGCAGTTTGAGAAGGAGGGGAACCTATCCGGAGACCCAGTACTTC. Translation gives CASSLRRRGTYPETQYF. The chain employs TRBV12-3 or TRBV12-4 and TRBJ2-5; a possible D gene is TRBD2 (6 bases). The CDR3 consists of 17 residues. The V and J ends lost 3 bases and 5 bases respectively, with 22 bases between them.